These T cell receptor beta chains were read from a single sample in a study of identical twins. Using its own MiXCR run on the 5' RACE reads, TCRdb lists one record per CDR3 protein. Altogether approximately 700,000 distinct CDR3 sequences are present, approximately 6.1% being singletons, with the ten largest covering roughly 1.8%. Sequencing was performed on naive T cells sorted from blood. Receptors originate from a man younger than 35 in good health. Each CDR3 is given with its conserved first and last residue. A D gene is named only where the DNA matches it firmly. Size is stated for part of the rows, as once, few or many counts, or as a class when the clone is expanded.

CDR3: CASSLIGGNSGANVLTF; DNA: TGCGCCAGCAGCTTGATCGGCGGCAACTCTGGGGCCAACGTCCTGACTTTC; length: 17; J: TRBJ2-6; D: NA; V: TRBV5-1; size: NA
CDR3: CASSLSYYEQYF; DNA: TGTGCCAGCAGCCTAAGTTACTACGAGCAGTACTTC; length: 12; J: TRBJ2-7; D: NA; V: TRBV25-1; size: many
CDR3: CAISERSGRAGSSYNEQFF; DNA: TGTGCCATCAGTGAGCGCAGCGGGAGGGCCGGCAGCTCCTACAATGAGCAGTTCTTC; length: 19; J: TRBJ2-1; D: TRBD2; V: TRBV10-3; size: few
CDR3: CSATHTLSSYNEQFF; DNA: TGCAGTGCTACCCATACCCTAAGCTCCTACAATGAGCAGTTCTTC; length: 15; J: TRBJ2-1; D: NA; V: TRBV20-1; size: many
CDR3: CASSTFDRGRETQYF; DNA: TGTGCCAGCAGCACTTTCGACAGGGGTCGAGAGACCCAGTACTTC; length: 15; J: TRBJ2-5; D: TRBD1; V: TRBV5-6; size: few
CDR3: CSGDRVSTEAFF; DNA: TGCAGCGGTGACAGGGTGAGCACTGAAGCTTTCTTT; length: 12; J: TRBJ1-1; D: TRBD1; V: TRBV29-1; size: many
CDR3: CAISDAHYDTQYF; DNA: TGTGCCATCAGTGACGCCCACTACGATACGCAGTATTTT; length: 13; J: TRBJ2-3; D: NA; V: TRBV10-3; size: many
CDR3: CASSPGLAAAKTQYF; DNA: TGTGCCAGCAGCCCGGGACTAGCGGCAGCTAAGACCCAGTACTTC; length: 15; J: TRBJ2-5; D: TRBD2; V: TRBV11-2; size: NA
CDR3: CSVRGRAGNEQFF; DNA: TGCAGCGTGAGAGGGAGGGCCGGTAATGAGCAGTTCTTC; length: 13; J: TRBJ2-1; D: TRBD2; V: TRBV29-1; size: many
CDR3: CATSTRNTGELFF; DNA: TGTGCCACCAGCACCCGTAACACCGGGGAGCTGTTTTTT; length: 13; J: TRBJ2-2; D: NA; V: TRBV24-1; size: few
CDR3: CASSWATGGSEAFF; DNA: TGCGCCAGCAGCTGGGCGACAGGGGGCTCCGAAGCTTTCTTT; length: 14; J: TRBJ1-1; D: TRBD1; V: TRBV5-1; size: NA
CDR3: CATSRVGRVNSNQPQHF; DNA: TGTGCCACCAGCAGAGTTGGCAGGGTAAATAGCAATCAGCCCCAGCATTTT; length: 17; J: TRBJ1-5; D: NA; V: TRBV15; size: NA
CDR3: CSARGLDNYGYTF; DNA: TGCAGTGCTCGAGGATTAGACAACTATGGCTACACCTTC; length: 13; J: TRBJ1-2; D: NA; V: TRBV20-1; size: many
CDR3: CASSLAGPKAGELFF; DNA: TGTGCCAGTAGCCTTGCCGGGCCCAAGGCGGGGGAGCTGTTTTTT; length: 15; J: TRBJ2-2; D: NA; V: TRBV19; size: few
CDR3: CSALGVGERNEQFF; DNA: TGCAGTGCTTTGGGGGTGGGGGAACGCAATGAGCAGTTCTTC; length: 14; J: TRBJ2-1; D: NA; V: TRBV20-1; size: NA
CDR3: CASSLDSGANVLTF; DNA: TGCGCCAGCAGCTTGGACTCTGGGGCCAACGTCCTGACTTTC; length: 14; J: TRBJ2-6; D: NA; V: TRBV5-1; size: many
CDR3: CASSPTGTSGSMSEQFF; DNA: TGTGCCAGCAGCCCCACCGGGACTAGCGGGAGTATGTCTGAGCAGTTCTTC; length: 17; J: TRBJ2-1; D: TRBD2; V: TRBV6-2/TRBV6-3; size: many
CDR3: CSARESGRGTDTQYF; DNA: TGCAGTGCTAGGGAAAGCGGGAGGGGGACAGATACGCAGTATTTT; length: 15; J: TRBJ2-3; D: TRBD2; V: TRBV20-1; size: many
CDR3: CSVVGERLHQETQYF; DNA: TGCAGCGTTGTAGGTGAGCGCCTCCACCAAGAGACCCAGTACTTC; length: 15; J: TRBJ2-5; D: NA; V: TRBV29-1; size: many
CDR3: CASSQDVGYGYTF; DNA: TGTGCCAGCAGCCAAGATGTGGGCTATGGCTACACCTTC; length: 13; J: TRBJ1-2; D: NA; V: TRBV4-2; size: many
CDR3: CAWSDGRADTQYF; DNA: TGTGCCTGGAGTGACGGGAGGGCAGATACGCAGTATTTT; length: 13; J: TRBJ2-3; D: TRBD2; V: TRBV30; size: NA
CDR3: CSVEGLPPSYEQYF; DNA: TGCAGCGTTGAAGGGCTCCCACCCTCCTACGAGCAGTACTTC; length: 14; J: TRBJ2-7; D: NA; V: TRBV29-1; size: many
CDR3: CASSFGQGTYEQYF; DNA: TGCGCCAGCAGCTTTGGACAGGGCACCTACGAGCAGTACTTC; length: 14; J: TRBJ2-7; D: TRBD1; V: TRBV5-1; size: many
CDR3: CASSLGLGRQGDQPQHF; DNA: TGTGCCAGCAGTTTAGGGTTAGGGCGACAGGGCGATCAGCCCCAGCATTTT; length: 17; J: TRBJ1-5; D: TRBD1; V: TRBV27; size: NA
CDR3: CASSQDMGLAGTDTQYF; DNA: TGTGCCAGCAGCCAAGATATGGGACTAGCGGGCACAGATACGCAGTATTTT; length: 17; J: TRBJ2-3; D: TRBD2; V: TRBV3-1; size: NA
CDR3: CSVEAGSLAKNIQYF; DNA: TGCAGCGTTGAAGCAGGCTCTCTAGCCAAAAACATTCAGTACTTC; length: 15; J: TRBJ2-4; D: NA; V: TRBV29-1; size: many
CDR3: CASSLGQNPYEQYF; DNA: TGTGCCAGCAGCTTGGGACAGAATCCCTACGAGCAGTACTTC; length: 14; J: TRBJ2-7; D: TRBD1; V: TRBV7-9; size: few
CDR3: CASSPRQSPTDTQYF; DNA: TGTGCCAGCAGCCCCAGACAGTCCCCCACAGATACGCAGTATTTT; length: 15; J: TRBJ2-3; D: NA; V: TRBV12-3/TRBV12-4; size: NA
CDR3: CASRYGTDTQYF; DNA: TGTGCCAGCCGATATGGGACCGATACGCAGTATTTT; length: 12; J: TRBJ2-3; D: NA; V: TRBV12-3/TRBV12-4; size: NA
CDR3: CASSRATGEGEKLFF; DNA: TGCGCCAGCAGCCGAGCGACAGGGGAAGGCGAAAAACTGTTTTTT; length: 15; J: TRBJ1-4; D: TRBD1; V: TRBV4-3; size: NA
CDR3: CASGGPRQGRAFF; DNA: TGTGCCAGCGGGGGGCCAAGACAGGGTCGCGCTTTCTTT; length: 13; J: TRBJ1-1; D: TRBD1; V: TRBV6-6; size: once
CDR3: CASSFKGVPTQYF; DNA: TGTGCCAGCAGCTTCAAGGGAGTTCCGACCCAGTACTTC; length: 13; J: TRBJ2-5; D: NA; V: TRBV11-1; size: NA
CDR3: CASSSGLAGGSDTQYF; DNA: TGCGCCAGCAGCTCCGGACTAGCGGGAGGTTCAGATACGCAGTATTTT; length: 16; J: TRBJ2-3; D: TRBD2; V: TRBV5-1; size: many